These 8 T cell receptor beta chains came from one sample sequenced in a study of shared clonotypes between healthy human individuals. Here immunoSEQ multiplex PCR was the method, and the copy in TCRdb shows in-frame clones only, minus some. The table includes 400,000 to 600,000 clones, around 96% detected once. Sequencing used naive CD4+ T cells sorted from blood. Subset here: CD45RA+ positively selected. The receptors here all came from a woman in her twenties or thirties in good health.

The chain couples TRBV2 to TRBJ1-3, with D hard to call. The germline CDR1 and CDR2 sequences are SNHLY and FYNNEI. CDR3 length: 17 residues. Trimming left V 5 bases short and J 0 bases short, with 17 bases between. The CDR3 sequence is CASSQNGPDYSGNTIYF. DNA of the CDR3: TGTGCCAGCAGTCAAAACGGGCCGGACTACTCTGGAAACACCATATATTTT.

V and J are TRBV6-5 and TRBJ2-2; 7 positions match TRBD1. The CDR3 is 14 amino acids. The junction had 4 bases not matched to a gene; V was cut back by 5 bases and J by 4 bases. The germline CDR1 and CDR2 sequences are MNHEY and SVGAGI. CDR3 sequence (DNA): TGTGCCAGCAGTGTGGGGACAGTCACCGGGGAGCTGTTTTTT. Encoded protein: CASSVGTVTGELFF.

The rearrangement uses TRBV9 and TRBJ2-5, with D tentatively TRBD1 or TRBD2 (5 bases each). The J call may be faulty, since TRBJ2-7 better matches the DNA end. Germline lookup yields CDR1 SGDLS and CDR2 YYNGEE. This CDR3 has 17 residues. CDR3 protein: CASSPRAGYLSSYEQYF. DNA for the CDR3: TGTGCCAGCAGCCCCAGGGCGGGCTACCTCAGCTCCTACGAGCAGTACTTC.

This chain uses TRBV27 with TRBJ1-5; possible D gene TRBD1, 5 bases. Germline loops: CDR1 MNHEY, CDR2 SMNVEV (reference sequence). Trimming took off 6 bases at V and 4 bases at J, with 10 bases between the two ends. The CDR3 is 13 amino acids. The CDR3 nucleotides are TGTGCCAGCAGCTTGGGACTTAATCAGCCCCAGCATTTT. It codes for CASSLGLNQPQHF.

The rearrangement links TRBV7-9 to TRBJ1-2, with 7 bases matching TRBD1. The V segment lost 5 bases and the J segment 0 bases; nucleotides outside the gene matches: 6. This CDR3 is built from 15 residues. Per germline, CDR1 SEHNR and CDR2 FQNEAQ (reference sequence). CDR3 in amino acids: CASSHRDRANYGYTF. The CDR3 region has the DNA TGTGCCAGCAGCCACCGGGACAGAGCTAACTATGGCTACACCTTC.

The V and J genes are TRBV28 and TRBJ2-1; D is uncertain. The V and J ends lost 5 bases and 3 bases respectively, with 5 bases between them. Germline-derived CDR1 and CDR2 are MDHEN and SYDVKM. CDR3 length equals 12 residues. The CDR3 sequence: CASSEYYNEQFF. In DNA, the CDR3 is TGTGCCAGCAGTGAGTACTACAATGAGCAGTTCTTC.

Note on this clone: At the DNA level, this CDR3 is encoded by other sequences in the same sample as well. CDR3 DNA sequence: TGTGCCAGCAGTTACTCAGGGACGAACACTGAAGCTTTCTTT. Its translation is CASSYSGTNTEAFF. The V call is TRBV6-5, the J call TRBJ1-1; D might be TRBD1 (5 bases). V shed 0 bases and J shed 1 base, with 6 bases lying between them. From germline, CDR1 is MNHEY and CDR2 SVGAGI. CDR3 length: 14 residues.

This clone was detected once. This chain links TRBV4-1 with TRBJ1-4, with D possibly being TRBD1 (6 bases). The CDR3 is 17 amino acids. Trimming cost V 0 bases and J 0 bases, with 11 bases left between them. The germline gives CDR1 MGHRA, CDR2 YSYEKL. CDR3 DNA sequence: TGCGCCAGCAGCCAAGATCGGGGGACATCAACTAATGAAAAACTGTTTTTT. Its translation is CASSQDRGTSTNEKLFF.